The 16 T cell receptor beta chains below all came from one sample that was sequenced in a study of cytomegalovirus exposure and HLA in healthy donors. The PCR employed 60 Vbeta primers together with 13 Jbeta primers. Generated by immunoSEQ multiplex PCR, the TCRdb table keeps only in-frame clones and is missing some. The table records about 130,000 clones, around four fifths of them present only once. Sample: PBMCs. The receptors stem from a man aged 18 to 35 in good health and CMV-seropositive.

With regard to this clone: Other nucleotide sequences from this sample produce the same CDR3. The chain is built from TRBV5-1 and TRBJ2-7; 8 nucleotides match TRBD1. From germline, CDR1 is SGHRS and CDR2 YFSETQ. CDR3 length equals 12 residues. The junction had 7 bases not matched to a gene; V was cut back by 4 bases and J by 10 bases. The CDR3 spells CASSGDRTGQYF. As DNA, the CDR3 is TGCGCCAGCAGCGGGGACAGGACAGGCCAGTACTTC.

V gene TRBV4-2 combines with J gene TRBJ2-5; weak D call: TRBD2 (7 bases). This CDR3 is 17 amino acids long. Deletions cut 4 bases from V and 5 bases from J, with 23 bases between. The germline V gene has CDR1 LGHNA and CDR2 YNFKEQ. CDR3 coding DNA: TGTGCCAGCAGCCTCCCCTTAGGAGGGGGGGGCGGGGAGACCCAGTACTTC. Its protein product is CASSLPLGGGGGETQYF.

The V and J genes are TRBV15 and TRBJ1-5; no reliable D call. Germline values: CDR1 LNHNV, CDR2 YYDKDF (reference sequence). Trimming stripped 5 bases from V and 3 bases from J, with 8 bases between. The CDR3 consists of 13 residues. This CDR3 reads CATSEKLNQPQHF. Here the CDR3 DNA reads TGTGCCACCAGCGAAAAACTCAATCAGCCCCAGCATTTT.

The chain recombines TRBV29-1 with TRBJ1-1; TRBD1 matches 9 bases. The V gene's germline CDR1 is SQVTM and CDR2 ANQGSEA. The length of the CDR3 is 13 residues. With V trimmed by 5 bases and J by 4 bases, 5 bases remained unmatched. For the CDR3, the DNA is TGCAGCGTTCGGGACAGGGAGGGCACTGAAGCTTTCTTT. Its protein is CSVRDREGTEAFF.

The chain joins TRBV7-9 to TRBJ2-7; D ambiguous. This CDR3 is built from 11 residues. Germline CDR1 is SEHNR and CDR2 is FQNEAQ (reference sequence). Trimming took off 5 bases at V and 5 bases at J, with 7 bases between the two ends. The CDR3 is CASSNTHEQYF. The CDR3 coding sequence is TGTGCCAGCAGCAACACCCACGAGCAGTACTTC.

In the case of this clone: Sequence at one end of the junction differs from germline and may be a read error. This chain joins TRBV4-1 and TRBJ2-7; perhaps TRBD2 as D (6 bases). The germline CDR1 and CDR2 sequences are MGHRA and YSYEKL. This CDR3 spans 13 amino acids. CDR3 in amino acids: CASSQGGGWEQHF. In DNA form, the CDR3 reads TGCGCCAGCAGCCAAGGCGGAGGGTGGGAGCAGCACTTC.

The chain recombines TRBV5-4 with TRBJ1-5; 7 bases line up with TRBD1. Losses at the gene ends were 2 bases for V and 6 bases for J; bases not matched to a gene: 5. This CDR3 is 14 amino acids long. CDR1 is SGHNT and CDR2 is YYREEE in the germline V gene (reference sequence). In DNA form, the CDR3 reads TGTGCCAGCAGCTTACAGGGGATCGGTCAGCCCCAGCATTTT. It codes for CASSLQGIGQPQHF.

In DNA, the CDR3 is TGTGCCAGCAGCCACTCGGGGGGGGAGACCCAGTACTTC. It specifies CASSHSGGETQYF. The chain uses TRBV7-9 and TRBJ2-5; 8 positions agree with TRBD2. Losses at the gene ends were 5 bases for V and 5 bases for J; bases not matched to a gene: 4. The length of the CDR3 is 13 residues. Germline V lookup: CDR1 SEHNR, CDR2 FQNEAQ (reference sequence).

The chain links TRBV6-5 to TRBJ2-5, with 9 positions matching TRBD1. CDR1 is MNHEY and CDR2 is SVGAGI in the germline V gene. The CDR3 length is 16 residues. With 4 bases clipped from V and 5 bases from J, the junction kept 11 bases outside the gene matches. The CDR3 loop is CASSSIYTGGRETQYF. CDR3 in DNA: TGTGCCAGCAGTTCCATCTATACAGGGGGCAGGGAGACCCAGTACTTC.

This clone occurred once. CDR3 nucleotide sequence: TGTGCCAGTTCAGGACAGGTCGCCCACAATGAGCAGTTCTTC. Its translation is CASSGQVAHNEQFF. V is TRBV2 and J is TRBJ2-1; 7 positions match TRBD1. From germline, CDR1 is SNHLY and CDR2 FYNNEI. This CDR3 comprises 14 residues. Losses at the gene ends were 9 bases for V and 5 bases for J; bases not matched to a gene: 10. Complete variable domain (other parts from reference TRBV2 and TRBJ2-1): EPEVTQTPSHQVTQMGQEVILRCVPISNHLYFYWYRQILGQKVEFLVSFYNNEISEKSEIFDDQFSVERPDGSNFTLKIRSTKLEDSAMYFCASSGQVAHNEQFFGPGTRLTVL.

V is TRBV11-2 and J is TRBJ1-4; D perhaps matches TRBD1 (5 bases). There are 14 residues in the CDR3. The germline CDR1 and CDR2 sequences are SGHAT and FQNNGV. The V gene lost 3 bases and the J gene lost 8 bases, with 13 bases spanning the gap. The CDR3 spells CASSLVGGVEKLFF. As DNA, the CDR3 is TGTGCCAGCAGCTTGGTGGGGGGGGTGGAAAAACTGTTTTTT.

This chain joins TRBV28 and TRBJ1-1; a weak D match, TRBD1 (5 bases). This CDR3 is built from 14 residues. The V end lost 6 bases, the J end lost 4 bases, and 15 bases lay between the germline ends. In germline, CDR1 is MDHEN, CDR2 SYDVKM. The CDR3 sequence: CASSPGSGVTEAFF. The CDR3 nucleotides read TGTGCCAGCAGCCCTGGGTCGGGGGTCACTGAAGCTTTCTTT.

This clone was recorded a few times. V and J are TRBV6-1 and TRBJ2-7; D uncertain. Germline assignment: CDR1 MNHNS and CDR2 SASEGT. V dropped 7 bases and J dropped 1 base, with 8 bases sitting between them. The CDR3 is made up of 12 amino acids. CDR3 coding DNA: TGTGCCAGCACTGGAGAGTCCTACGAGCAGTACTTC. Protein product: CASTGESYEQYF.

This chain connects TRBV5-1 to TRBJ2-6, with D possibly being TRBD2 (5 bases). The CDR3 is made up of 17 amino acids. Germline-derived CDR1 and CDR2 are SGHRS and YFSETQ. Trimming took 0 bases from V and 0 from J, leaving 10 bases between them. The CDR3 spells CASSLVGDISGANVLTF. The CDR3 coding sequence is TGCGCCAGCAGCTTGGTGGGAGATATCTCTGGGGCCAACGTCCTGACTTTC. Supplemented by reference TRBV5-1 and TRBJ2-6, the full variable domain reads KAGVTQTPRYLIKTRGQQVTLSCSPISGHRSVSWYQQTPGQGLQFLFEYFSETQRNKGNFPGRFSGRQFSNSRSEMNVSTLELGDSALYLCASSLVGDISGANVLTFGAGSRLTVL.

The V gene is TRBV15, the J gene TRBJ2-7; 9 nucleotides agree with TRBD2. J was trimmed by 0 bases and V by 0 bases; bases with no gene match: 9. Germline V gene lookup returns CDR1 LNHNV and CDR2 YYDKDF (reference sequence). This CDR3 region has 18 residues. The CDR3 loop reads CATSRDLLAGWSSYEQYF. CDR3 bases: TGTGCCACCAGCAGAGATCTCCTAGCGGGGTGGAGCTCCTACGAGCAGTACTTC. The variable domain in full, completed from reference TRBV15 and TRBJ2-7, reads DAMVIQNPRYQVTQFGKPVTLSCSQTLNHNVMYWYQQKSSQAPKLLFHYYDKDFNNEADTPDNFQSRRPNTSFCFLDIRSPGLGDTAMYLCATSRDLLAGWSSYEQYFGPGTRLTVT.

For the CDR3, the DNA is TGTGCCAGCAGCTCCCCAACGGCAGATACGCAGTATTTT. Translation gives CASSSPTADTQYF. V gene TRBV5-6 combines with J gene TRBJ2-3; the D is unclear. Germline V lookup: CDR1 SGHDT, CDR2 YYEEEE. V lost 3 bases and J lost 4, with 9 bases in between. The CDR3 is made up of 13 amino acids. The complete variable domain, with remaining parts taken from reference TRBV5-6 and TRBJ2-3, reads DAGVTQSPTHLIKTRGQQVTLRCSPKSGHDTVSWYQQALGQGPQFIFQYYEEEERQRGNFPDRFSGHQFPNYSSELNVNALLLGDSALYLCASSSPTADTQYFGPGTRLTVL.